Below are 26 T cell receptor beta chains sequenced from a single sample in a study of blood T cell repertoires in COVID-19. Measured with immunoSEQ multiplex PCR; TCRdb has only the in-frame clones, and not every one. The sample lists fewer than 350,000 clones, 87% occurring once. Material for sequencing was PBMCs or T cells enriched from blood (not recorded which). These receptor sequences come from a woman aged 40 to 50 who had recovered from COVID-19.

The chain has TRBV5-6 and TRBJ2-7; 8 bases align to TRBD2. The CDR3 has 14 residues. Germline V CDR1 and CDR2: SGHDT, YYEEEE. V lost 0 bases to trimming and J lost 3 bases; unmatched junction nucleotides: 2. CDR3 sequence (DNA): TGTGCCAGCAGCTTGGCCGGGGGGGACTACGAGCAGTACTTC. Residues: CASSLAGGDYEQYF.

In DNA form, the CDR3 reads TGTGCCAGCAGTTCGGGACAGCCAACTAATGAAAAACTGTTTTTT. Its translation is CASSSGQPTNEKLFF. This chain joins TRBV27 and TRBJ1-4, with 7 positions matching TRBD1. The CDR3 totals 15 residues. Germline trimming cut 4 bases from V and 0 bases from J; bases unmatched to any gene: 2. Germline V lookup: CDR1 MNHEY, CDR2 SMNVEV (reference sequence).

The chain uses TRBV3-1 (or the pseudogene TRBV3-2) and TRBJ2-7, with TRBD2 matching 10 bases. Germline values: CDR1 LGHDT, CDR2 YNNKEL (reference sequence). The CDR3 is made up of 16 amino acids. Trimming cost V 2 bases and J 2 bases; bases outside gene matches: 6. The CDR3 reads CASSQPSGLATYEQYF. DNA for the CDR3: TGTGCCAGCAGCCAACCCTCGGGACTAGCGACCTACGAGCAGTACTTC.

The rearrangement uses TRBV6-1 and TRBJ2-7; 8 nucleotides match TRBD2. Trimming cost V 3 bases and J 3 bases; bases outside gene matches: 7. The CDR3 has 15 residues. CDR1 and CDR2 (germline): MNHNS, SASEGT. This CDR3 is CASSEFGGRNYEQYF. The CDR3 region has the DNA TGTGCCAGCAGTGAGTTCGGCGGGAGGAACTACGAGCAGTACTTC.

The CDR3 DNA reads as TGTGCCAGCACCAGTTACGGGGAGCTGTTTTTT. Encoded protein: CASTSYGELFF. This chain joins TRBV28 and TRBJ2-2; D uncertain. The V gene's germline CDR1 is MDHEN and CDR2 SYDVKM. V lost 7 bases to trimming and J lost 7 bases, with 7 bases between them. The CDR3 runs 11 residues.

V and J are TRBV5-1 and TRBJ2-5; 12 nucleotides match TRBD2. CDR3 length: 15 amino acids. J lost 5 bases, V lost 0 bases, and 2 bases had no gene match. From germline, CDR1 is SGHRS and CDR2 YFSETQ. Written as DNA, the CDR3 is TGCGCCAGCAGCTTGGCTCTAGCGGGAGGGGAGACCCAGTACTTC. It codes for CASSLALAGGETQYF.

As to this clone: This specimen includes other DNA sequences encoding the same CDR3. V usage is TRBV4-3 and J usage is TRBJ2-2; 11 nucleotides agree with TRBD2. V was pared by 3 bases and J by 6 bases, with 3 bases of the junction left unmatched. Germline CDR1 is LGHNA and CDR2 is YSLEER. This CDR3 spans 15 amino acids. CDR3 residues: CASSQELAGAGELFF. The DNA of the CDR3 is TGCGCCAGCAGCCAGGAACTAGCGGGAGCCGGGGAGCTGTTTTTT.

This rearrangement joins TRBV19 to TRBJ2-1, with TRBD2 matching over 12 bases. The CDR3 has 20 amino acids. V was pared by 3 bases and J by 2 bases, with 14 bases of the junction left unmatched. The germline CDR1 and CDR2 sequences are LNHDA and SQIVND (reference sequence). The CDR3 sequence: CASSIFSETSGSRPYNEQFF. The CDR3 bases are TGTGCCAGTAGTATTTTCTCCGAGACTAGCGGGAGCCGACCCTACAATGAGCAGTTCTTC.

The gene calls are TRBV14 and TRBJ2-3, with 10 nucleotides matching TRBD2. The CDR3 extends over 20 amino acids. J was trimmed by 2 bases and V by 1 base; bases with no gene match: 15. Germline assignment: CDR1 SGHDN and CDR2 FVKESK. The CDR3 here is CASSQGAKVKAGGPTDTQYF. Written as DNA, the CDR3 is TGTGCCAGCAGCCAAGGGGCGAAAGTTAAAGCGGGAGGGCCCACAGATACGCAGTATTTT.

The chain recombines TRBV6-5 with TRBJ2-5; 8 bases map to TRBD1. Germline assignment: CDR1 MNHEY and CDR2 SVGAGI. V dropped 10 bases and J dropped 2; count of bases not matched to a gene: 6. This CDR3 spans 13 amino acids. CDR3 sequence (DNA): TGTGCCACCTCCCGGGACAGGCAAGAGACCCAGTACTTC. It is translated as CATSRDRQETQYF.

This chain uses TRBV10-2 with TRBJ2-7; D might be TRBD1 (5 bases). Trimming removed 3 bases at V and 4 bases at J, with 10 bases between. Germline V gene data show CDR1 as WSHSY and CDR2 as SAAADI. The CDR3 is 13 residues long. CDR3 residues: CASSDPGNYEQYF. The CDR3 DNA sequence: TGCGCCAGCAGTGATCCAGGGAATTACGAGCAGTACTTC.

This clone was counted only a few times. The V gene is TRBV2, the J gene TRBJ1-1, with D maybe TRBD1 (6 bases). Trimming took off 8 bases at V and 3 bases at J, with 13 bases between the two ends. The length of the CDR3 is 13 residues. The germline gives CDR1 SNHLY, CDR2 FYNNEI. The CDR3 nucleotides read TGTGCCAGCTACCGGACAGTGGACACTGAAGCTTTCTTT. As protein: CASYRTVDTEAFF. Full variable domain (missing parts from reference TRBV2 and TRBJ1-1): EPEVTQTPSHQVTQMGQEVILRCVPISNHLYFYWYRQILGQKVEFLVSFYNNEISEKSEIFDDQFSVERPDGSNFTLKIRSTKLEDSAMYFCASYRTVDTEAFFGQGTRLTVV.

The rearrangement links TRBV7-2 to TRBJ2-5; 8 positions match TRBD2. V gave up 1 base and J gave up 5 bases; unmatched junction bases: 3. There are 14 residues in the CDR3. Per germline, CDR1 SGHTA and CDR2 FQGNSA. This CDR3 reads CASSLVGRGETQYF. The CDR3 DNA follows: TGTGCCAGCAGCTTAGTCGGGAGGGGGGAGACCCAGTACTTC.

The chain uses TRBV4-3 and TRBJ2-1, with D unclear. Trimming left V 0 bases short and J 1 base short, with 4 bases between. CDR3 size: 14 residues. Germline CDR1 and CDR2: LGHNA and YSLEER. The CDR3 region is CASSQDSSYNEQFF. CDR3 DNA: TGCGCCAGCAGCCAAGATAGTTCCTACAATGAGCAGTTCTTC.

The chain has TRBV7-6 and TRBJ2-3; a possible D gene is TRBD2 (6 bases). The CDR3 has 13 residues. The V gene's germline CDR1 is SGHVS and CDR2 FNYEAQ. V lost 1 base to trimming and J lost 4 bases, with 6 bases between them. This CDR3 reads CASSLGEADTQYF. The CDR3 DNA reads TGTGCCAGCAGCTTAGGGGAGGCAGATACGCAGTATTTT.

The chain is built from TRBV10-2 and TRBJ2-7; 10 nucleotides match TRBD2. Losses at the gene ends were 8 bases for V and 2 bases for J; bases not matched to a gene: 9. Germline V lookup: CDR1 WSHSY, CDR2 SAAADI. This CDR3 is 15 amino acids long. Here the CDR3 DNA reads TGCGCCAGCCGGGGAGCGGGAGGGCCTCCCTACGAGCAGTACTTC. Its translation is CASRGAGGPPYEQYF.

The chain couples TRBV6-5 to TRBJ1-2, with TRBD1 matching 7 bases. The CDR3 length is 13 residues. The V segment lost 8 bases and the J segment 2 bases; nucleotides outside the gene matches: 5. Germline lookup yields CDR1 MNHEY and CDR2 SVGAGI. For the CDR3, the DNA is TGTGCCAGCGGGGGACAGAACAACTATGGCTACACCTTC. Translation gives CASGGQNNYGYTF.

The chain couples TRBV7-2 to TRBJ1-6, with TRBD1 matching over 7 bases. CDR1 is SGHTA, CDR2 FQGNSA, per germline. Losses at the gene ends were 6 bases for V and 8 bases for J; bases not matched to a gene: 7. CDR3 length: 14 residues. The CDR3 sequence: CASRTGTEDSPLHF. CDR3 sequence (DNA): TGTGCCAGCAGGACCGGGACAGAGGATTCACCCCTCCACTTT.

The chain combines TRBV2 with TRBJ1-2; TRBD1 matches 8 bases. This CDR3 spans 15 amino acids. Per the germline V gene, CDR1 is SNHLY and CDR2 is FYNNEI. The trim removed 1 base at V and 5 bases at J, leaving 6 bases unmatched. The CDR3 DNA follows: TGTGCCAGCAGTGAAGGTTCAGGGGGCGCATATGGCTACACCTTC. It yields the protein CASSEGSGGAYGYTF.

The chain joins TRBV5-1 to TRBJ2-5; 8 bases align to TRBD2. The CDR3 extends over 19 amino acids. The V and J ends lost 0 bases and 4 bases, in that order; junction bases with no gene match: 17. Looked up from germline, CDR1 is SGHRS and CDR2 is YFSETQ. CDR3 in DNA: TGCGCCAGCAGCTTGGTATACCAACGACGAGCGGGAGAGGCAGAGACCCAGTACTTC. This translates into CASSLVYQRRAGEAETQYF.

The CDR3 nucleotides are TGTGCCAGCAGCGTAGGTGGACAGCCCCAAGAGACCCAGTACTTC. Amino acid sequence: CASSVGGQPQETQYF. The chain carries TRBV9 and TRBJ2-5; weak D call: TRBD1 (6 bases). The germline CDR1 and CDR2 sequences are SGDLS and YYNGEE. The CDR3 is made up of 15 amino acids. Trimming removed 0 bases at V and 1 base at J, with 10 bases between.

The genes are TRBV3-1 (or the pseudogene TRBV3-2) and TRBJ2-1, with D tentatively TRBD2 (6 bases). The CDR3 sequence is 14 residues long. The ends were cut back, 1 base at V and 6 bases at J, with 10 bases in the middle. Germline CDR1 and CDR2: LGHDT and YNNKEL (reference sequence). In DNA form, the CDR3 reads TGTGCCAGCAGCCAAGCAGGAGGGTCCAATGAGCAGTTCTTC. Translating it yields CASSQAGGSNEQFF.

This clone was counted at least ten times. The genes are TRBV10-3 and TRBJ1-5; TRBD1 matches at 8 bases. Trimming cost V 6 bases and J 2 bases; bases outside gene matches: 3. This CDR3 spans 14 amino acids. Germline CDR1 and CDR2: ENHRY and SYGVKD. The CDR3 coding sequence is TGTGCCATCAGCGGACAGGGCGGCAATCAGCCCCAGCATTTT. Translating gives CAISGQGGNQPQHF.

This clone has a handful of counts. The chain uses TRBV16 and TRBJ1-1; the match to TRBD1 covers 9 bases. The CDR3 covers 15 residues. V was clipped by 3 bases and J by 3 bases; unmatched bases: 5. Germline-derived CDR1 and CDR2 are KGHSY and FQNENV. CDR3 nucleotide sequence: TGTGCCAGCAGCCACCGGACAGGGGCGTACACTGAAGCTTTCTTT. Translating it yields CASSHRTGAYTEAFF.

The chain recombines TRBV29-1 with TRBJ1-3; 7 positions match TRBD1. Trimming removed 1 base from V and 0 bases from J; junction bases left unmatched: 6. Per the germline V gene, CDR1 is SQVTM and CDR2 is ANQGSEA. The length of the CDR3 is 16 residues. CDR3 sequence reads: CSVEAPTGPSGNTIYF. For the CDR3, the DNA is TGCAGCGTTGAAGCCCCGACAGGGCCCTCTGGAAACACCATATATTTT.

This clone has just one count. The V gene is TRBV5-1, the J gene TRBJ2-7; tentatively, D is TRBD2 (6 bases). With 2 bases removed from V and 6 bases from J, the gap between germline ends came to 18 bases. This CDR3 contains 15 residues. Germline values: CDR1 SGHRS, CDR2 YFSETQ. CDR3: CASSFTSTKPPEQYF. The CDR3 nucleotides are TGCGCCAGCAGCTTTACTAGCACCAAACCCCCCGAGCAGTACTTC.